The clone carrying this T cell receptor beta chain was seen more than once but under ten times. Its antigen is undetermined. J lost 4 bases, V lost 6 bases, and 8 bases had no gene match. This CDR3 has 15 amino acids. Constant-region reverse primers amplified full-length variable regions, followed by semi-nested Nested Universal Primer A PCR. TCRdb redid the calling of the 5' RACE reads with MiXCR, one entry per CDR3 protein. The data hold roughly 42,000 distinct CDR3 sequences, with 30% observed a single time. Whole-study results and caveats: Whole repertoires were not studied in the larger cohort, only one V-J beta rearrangement. The TCR gene usage of tumor memory CD4+ T cells clustered together with blood and lymph node memory CD4+ cells and with lymph node naive CD4+ cells.

The memory fraction was CD4+CD45RO+CD25- cells. The receptor comes from a female donor with breast cancer. Sequencing input: tumor-infiltrating memory CD4+ T cells sorted from the breast tumor. Subset of the sample: memory CD4+ T cells, CD4+CD45RO+CD25-. V gene TRBV12-3 or TRBV12-4 combines with J gene TRBJ2-2; 7 nucleotides agree with TRBD1. The DNA for the CDR3 is TGTGCCAGCAGGGGGACAGCTGATTCCACCGGGGAGCTGTTTTTT. Protein product: CASRGTADSTGELFF.